A single sample is the source of the 24 T cell receptor beta chains below, sequenced in a study of blood T cell repertoires in COVID-19. TCRdb keeps only in-frame clones here, not all; method: immunoSEQ multiplex PCR. The data hold fewer than 250,000 clones, with around 84% observed a single time. Sequenced material: peripheral blood. These TCRs come from a woman older than 75 with COVID-19, enrolled during active disease.

The chain is built from TRBV7-9 and TRBJ1-1, with 11 bases identical to TRBD1. V trimming: 0 bases; J trimming: 6 bases; junction bases outside the gene matches: 0. The germline V gene encodes CDR1 SEHNR and CDR2 FQNEAQ (reference sequence). This CDR3 comprises 14 residues. CDR3 in DNA: TGTGCCAGCAGCTTAGCGGGACAGGGGGCTGAAGCTTTCTTT. Its protein product is CASSLAGQGAEAFF.

This chain connects TRBV29-1 to TRBJ1-1, with 12 bases identical to TRBD1. The germline V gene has CDR1 SQVTM and CDR2 ANQGSEA. Trimming at V came to 7 bases and at J to 5 bases, leaving 11 bases not matched to a gene. CDR3 size: 15 residues. The CDR3 sequence is CSAPLGTGGRTEAFF. CDR3 sequence (DNA): TGCAGCGCTCCGTTGGGGACAGGGGGCAGAACTGAAGCTTTCTTT.

J is TRBJ1-2 and V is TRBV19, with D possibly being TRBD1 (5 bases). V was trimmed by 7 bases and J by 6 bases, leaving 12 bases between them. The CDR3 loop spans 12 amino acids. CDR1 is LNHDA and CDR2 is SQIVND in the germline V gene (reference sequence). The CDR3 coding sequence is TGTGCCAGTACCCCCGGGGGGAATGGCTACACCTTC. Its translation: CASTPGGNGYTF.

This clone was seen just once. V and J are TRBV28 and TRBJ1-1; 7 bases agree with TRBD1. The CDR3 runs to 16 residues. Germline CDR1 reads MDHEN; CDR2 reads SYDVKM. The V and J ends lost 6 bases and 3 bases, in that order; junction bases with no gene match: 13. Written as DNA, the CDR3 is TGTGCCAGCAGCTTCTTTCCGGGACAGCGGTACACTGAAGCTTTCTTT. This codes for CASSFFPGQRYTEAFF.

This clone was observed a single time. The chain combines TRBV12-2 with TRBJ2-2; the table's D call of TRBD1 was not tested on the DNA. TRBV12-2 is reported as a pseudogene. The CDR3 sequence is 22 residues long. The CDR3 region has the DNA TGTGCAAGTCGCTTAGCCAATTCCGCAACCGGGACAGGGGGTTTCGACACCGGGGAGCTGTTTTTT. Protein: CASRLANSATGTGGFDTGELFF.

The CDR3 DNA reads TGTGCCTGGAGTGTACTTGGAGGTTCTTACACTGAAGCTTTCTTT. Protein product: CAWSVLGGSYTEAFF. V and J are TRBV30 and TRBJ1-1; D remains unclear. Trimming took off 0 bases at V and 3 bases at J, with 14 bases between the two ends. The CDR3 extends over 15 amino acids. The germline gives CDR1 GTSNPN, CDR2 SVGIG (reference sequence).

The chain couples TRBV5-4 to TRBJ2-7, with 10 bases aligning to TRBD1. Germline values: CDR1 SGHNT, CDR2 YYREEE (reference sequence). The CDR3 is 13 amino acids. The V gene end was trimmed by 4 bases and the J gene end by 7 bases; junction bases not matched to a gene: 5. In nucleotides, the CDR3 is TGTGCCAGCAGCCAGGACAGGGGGAGGGAGCAGTACTTC. It codes for CASSQDRGREQYF. Complete variable domain (other parts from reference TRBV5-4 and TRBJ2-7): ETGVTQSPTHLIKTRGQQVTLRCSSQSGHNTVSWYQQALGQGPQFIFQYYREEENGRGNFPPRFSGLQFPNYSSELNVNALELDDSALYLCASSQDRGREQYFGPGTRLTVT.

The chain employs TRBV27 and TRBJ1-5; D gene ambiguous. CDR1 and CDR2 from the germline V gene are MNHEY and SMNVEV (reference sequence). Trimming removed 5 bases at V and 4 bases at J, with 15 bases between. The CDR3 extends over 15 amino acids. DNA of the CDR3: TGTGCCAGCAGTATGGTCGGGAGATTAAATCAGCCCCAGCATTTT. Its protein product is CASSMVGRLNQPQHF.

The V gene is TRBV5-1, the J gene TRBJ2-5, with a weak D call TRBD2 (6 bases). V lost 4 bases and J 2 bases, leaving 18 bases between the germline ends. Germline V gene data show CDR1 as SGHRS and CDR2 as YFSETQ. This CDR3 contains 16 residues. CDR3 sequence (DNA): TGCGCCAGCAGCGGATCCGGGACGGGAGCTCAAGAGACCCAGTACTTC. It is translated as CASSGSGTGAQETQYF.

The gene calls are TRBV5-1 and TRBJ2-6, with 8 nucleotides matching TRBD1. The CDR3 extends over 17 amino acids. The V segment lost 5 bases and the J segment 0 bases; nucleotides outside the gene matches: 7. From germline, CDR1 is SGHRS and CDR2 YFSETQ. The CDR3 DNA is TGCGCCAGCAGTTCAGGGGGCTTGAGCTCTGGGGCCAACGTCCTGACTTTC. This sequence encodes CASSSGGLSSGANVLTF.

The chain is built from TRBV3-1 (or the pseudogene TRBV3-2) and TRBJ1-2, with 7 bases matching TRBD1. Germline trimming cut 3 bases from V and 0 bases from J; bases unmatched to any gene: 10. This CDR3 contains 17 residues. Per germline, CDR1 LGHDT and CDR2 YNNKEL (reference sequence). CDR3 bases: TGTGCCAGCAGCCATGAATTGTCAGGACAGGCTAACTATGGCTACACCTTC. It yields the protein CASSHELSGQANYGYTF.

The chain uses TRBV4-2 and TRBJ2-7; possibly TRBD2 for D (6 bases). This CDR3 has 18 residues. Germline V gene sequence: CDR1 LGHNA, CDR2 YNFKEQ. Between the trimmed V and J ends, which lost 0 bases and 2 bases, there was a span of 20 bases. CDR3 sequence (DNA): TGTGCCAGCAGCCAAGATCCCGGAGGGCGGGGCAGAACCTACGAGCAGTACTTC. Translation: CASSQDPGGRGRTYEQYF.

The gene calls are TRBV19 and TRBJ1-2; D perhaps matches TRBD1 (5 bases). The CDR3 covers 12 residues. Germline V gives CDR1 LNHDA, CDR2 SQIVND (reference sequence). Between the trimmed V and J ends, which lost 5 bases and 5 bases, there was a span of 9 bases. The CDR3 loop is CASSFDSYGYTF. The CDR3 DNA reads TGTGCCAGTAGTTTCGACAGTTATGGCTACACCTTC.

The V and J genes are TRBV5-1 and TRBJ2-6; D unclear. Trimming shortened V by 1 base and J by 0 bases, and 14 bases separated the two germline ends. Germline V CDR1 and CDR2: SGHRS, YFSETQ. CDR3 length equals 18 residues. CDR3 in amino acids: CASSLTGVTLSGANVLTF. For the CDR3, the DNA is TGCGCCAGCAGCTTGACGGGTGTAACGCTCTCTGGGGCCAACGTCCTGACTTTC.

The J gene is TRBJ1-2, the V gene TRBV10-2, with no clear D. This CDR3 spans 12 amino acids. The V gene lost 6 bases and the J gene lost 4 bases, with 9 bases spanning the gap. CDR1 is WSHSY, CDR2 SAAADI, per germline. CDR3 region: CASSPGSYGYTF. In DNA, the CDR3 is TGCGCCAGCAGCCCCGGTTCCTATGGCTACACCTTC.

This clone came up a few times. V gene TRBV28 combines with J gene TRBJ2-3; D gene unclear. The germline V gene encodes CDR1 MDHEN and CDR2 SYDVKM. The CDR3 covers 11 residues. With 6 bases removed from V and 2 bases from J, the gap between germline ends came to 3 bases. The CDR3 DNA follows: TGTGCCAGCAGCCACACAGATACGCAGTATTTT. It codes for CASSHTDTQYF. Full variable domain (rest looked up from reference TRBV28 and TRBJ2-3): DVKVTQSSRYLVKRTGEKVFLECVQDMDHENMFWYRQDPGLGLRLIYFSYDVKMKEKGDIPEGYSVSREKKERFSLILESASTNQTSMYLCASSHTDTQYFGPGTRLTVL.

The chain is built from TRBV3-1 (or the pseudogene TRBV3-2) and TRBJ1-2, with a possible D match to TRBD1 (6 bases). The V gene lost 9 bases and the J gene lost 0 bases, with 14 bases spanning the gap. Per germline, CDR1 LGHDT and CDR2 YNNKEL (reference sequence). This CDR3 is 14 amino acids long. The CDR3 protein is CASGGAVTNYGYTF. The CDR3 region has the DNA TGTGCCAGTGGGGGGGCGGTGACTAACTATGGCTACACCTTC.

This clone was observed a handful of times. The J gene is TRBJ2-1, the V gene TRBV6-2 or TRBV6-3; the match to TRBD1 covers 9 bases. This CDR3 comprises 17 residues. V dropped 2 bases and J dropped 5; count of bases not matched to a gene: 10. Germline assignment: CDR1 MNHEY and CDR2 SVGEGT. Written as DNA, the CDR3 is TGTGCCAGCAGTTACCGAAGCCGGGACAGGGACCACAATGAGCAGTTCTTC. Protein: CASSYRSRDRDHNEQFF.

The chain recombines TRBV12-5 with TRBJ2-1; 9 nucleotides align to TRBD1. The CDR3 extends over 17 amino acids. Losses at the gene ends were 4 bases for V and 5 bases for J; bases not matched to a gene: 12. CDR1 LGHNT and CDR2 FRNRAP come from the germline V gene. In DNA form, the CDR3 reads TGTGCTAGTGGTTCCCCCCCCCGGGACAGGGTCCACAATGAGCAGTTCTTC. Residues: CASGSPPRDRVHNEQFF.

V gene TRBV7-9 combines with J gene TRBJ1-6, with 8 bases aligning to TRBD1. V lost 6 bases and J lost 9; bases outside the gene matches: 7. Germline CDR1 and CDR2: SEHNR and FQNEAQ (reference sequence). The CDR3 totals 14 residues. CDR3 region: CASRTTGGGSPLHF. The CDR3 nucleotides read TGTGCCAGCAGGACCACAGGGGGTGGTTCACCCCTCCACTTT.

Only one count was recorded for this clone. The rearrangement uses TRBV5-1 and TRBJ2-5; 12 bases are shared with TRBD2. In germline, CDR1 is SGHRS, CDR2 YFSETQ. The V gene end was trimmed by 1 base and the J gene end by 4 bases; junction bases not matched to a gene: 5. This CDR3 contains 16 residues. The CDR3 region is CASSLSTSGGRETQYF. The CDR3 nucleotides read TGCGCCAGCAGCTTGAGCACTAGCGGGGGGAGAGAGACCCAGTACTTC.

This chain connects TRBV28 to TRBJ1-4; the match to TRBD1 covers 8 bases. CDR1 and CDR2 from the germline V gene are MDHEN and SYDVKM. The CDR3 consists of 15 residues. The trim removed 5 bases at V and 12 bases at J, leaving 14 bases unmatched. This chain's CDR3 is CASSPQAGQGRQLFF. The CDR3 region has the DNA TGTGCCAGCAGTCCTCAAGCCGGACAGGGCCGCCAACTGTTTTTT.

This chain links TRBV24-1 with TRBJ1-5; D might be TRBD1 (5 bases). The CDR3 covers 13 residues. V lost 5 bases to trimming and J lost 2 bases, with 6 bases between them. Germline CDR1 and CDR2: KGHDR and SFDVKD. CDR3 protein: CATSGGGNQPQHF. In DNA, the CDR3 is TGTGCCACCAGTGGGGGGGGCAATCAGCCCCAGCATTTT.

The rearrangement joins TRBV3-1 (or the pseudogene TRBV3-2) to TRBJ1-2; possible D gene TRBD1, 5 bases. V was shortened by 11 bases and J by 4 bases, with 14 bases between the two germline ends. Germline CDR1 is LGHDT and CDR2 is YNNKEL (reference sequence). The CDR3 runs 12 residues. The DNA for the CDR3 is TGTGCCGCAACCGGGACTGGCTATGGCTACACCTTC. Its protein product is CAATGTGYGYTF.